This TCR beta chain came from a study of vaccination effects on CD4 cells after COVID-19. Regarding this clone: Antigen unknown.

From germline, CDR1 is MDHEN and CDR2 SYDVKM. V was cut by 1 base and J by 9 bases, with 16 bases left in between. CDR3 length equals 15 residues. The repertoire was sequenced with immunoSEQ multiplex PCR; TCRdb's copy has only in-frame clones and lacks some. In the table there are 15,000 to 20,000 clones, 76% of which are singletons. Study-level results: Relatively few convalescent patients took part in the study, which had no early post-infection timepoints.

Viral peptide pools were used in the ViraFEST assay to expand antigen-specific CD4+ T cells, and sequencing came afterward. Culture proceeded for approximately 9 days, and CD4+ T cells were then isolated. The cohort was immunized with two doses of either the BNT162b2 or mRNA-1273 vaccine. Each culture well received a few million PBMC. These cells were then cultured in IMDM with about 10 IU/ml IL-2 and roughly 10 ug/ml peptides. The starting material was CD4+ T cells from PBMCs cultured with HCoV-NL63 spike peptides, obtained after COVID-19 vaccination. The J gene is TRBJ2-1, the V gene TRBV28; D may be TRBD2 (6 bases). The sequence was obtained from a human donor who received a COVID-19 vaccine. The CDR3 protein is CASSLSWSIGGEQFF. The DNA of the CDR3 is TGTGCCAGCAGTTTATCCTGGAGTATCGGGGGTGAGCAGTTCTTC.